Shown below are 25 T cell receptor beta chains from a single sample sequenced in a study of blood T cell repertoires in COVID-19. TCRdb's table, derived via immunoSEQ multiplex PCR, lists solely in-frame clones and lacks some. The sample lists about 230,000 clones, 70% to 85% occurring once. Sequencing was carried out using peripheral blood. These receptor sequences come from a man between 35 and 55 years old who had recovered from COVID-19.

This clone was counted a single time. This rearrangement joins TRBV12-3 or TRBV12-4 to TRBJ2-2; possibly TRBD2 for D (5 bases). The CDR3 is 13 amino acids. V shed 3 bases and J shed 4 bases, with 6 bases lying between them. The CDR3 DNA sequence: TGTGCCAGCAGTTTTGCGGGCACCGGGGAGCTGTTTTTT. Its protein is CASSFAGTGELFF.

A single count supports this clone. CDR3 coding DNA: TGCGCCAGCAGCCAAGATACCGGGAAGGATCCCTATGGCTACACCTTC. This codes for CASSQDTGKDPYGYTF. The V gene is TRBV4-3, the J gene TRBJ1-2; no clear D. CDR1 and CDR2 from the germline V gene are LGHNA and YSLEER. CDR3 length: 16 residues. The V and J ends lost 0 bases and 4 bases respectively, with 15 bases between them.

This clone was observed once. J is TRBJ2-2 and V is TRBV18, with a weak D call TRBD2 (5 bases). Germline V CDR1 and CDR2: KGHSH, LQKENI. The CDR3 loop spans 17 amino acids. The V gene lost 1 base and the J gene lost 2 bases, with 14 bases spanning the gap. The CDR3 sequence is CASSPRAGRPNTGELFF. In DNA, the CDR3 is TGTGCCAGCTCACCACGGGCGGGCAGGCCCAACACCGGGGAGCTGTTTTTT.

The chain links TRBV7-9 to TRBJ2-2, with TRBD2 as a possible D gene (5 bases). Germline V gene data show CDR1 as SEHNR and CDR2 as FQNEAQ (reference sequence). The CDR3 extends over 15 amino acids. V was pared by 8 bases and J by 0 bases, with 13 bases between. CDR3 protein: CASEKRRTNTGELFF. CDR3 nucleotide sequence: TGTGCCAGCGAAAAGCGGAGGACGAACACCGGGGAGCTGTTTTTT.

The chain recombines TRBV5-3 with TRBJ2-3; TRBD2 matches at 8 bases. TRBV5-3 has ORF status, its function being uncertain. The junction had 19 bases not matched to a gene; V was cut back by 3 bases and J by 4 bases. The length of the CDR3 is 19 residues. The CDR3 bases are TGTGCCAGAAGCTCGGACCCGGGACTAGTCCCCACACAAGCAGATACGCAGTATTTT. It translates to CARSSDPGLVPTQADTQYF.

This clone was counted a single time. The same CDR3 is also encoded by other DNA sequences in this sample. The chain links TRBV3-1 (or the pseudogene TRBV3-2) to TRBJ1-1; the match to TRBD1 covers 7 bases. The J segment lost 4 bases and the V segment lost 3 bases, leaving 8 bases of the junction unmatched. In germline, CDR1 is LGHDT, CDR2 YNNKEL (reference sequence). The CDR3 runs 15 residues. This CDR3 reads CASSQAGGGGTEAFF. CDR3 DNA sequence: TGTGCCAGCAGCCAGGCAGGGGGAGGTGGCACTGAAGCTTTCTTT.

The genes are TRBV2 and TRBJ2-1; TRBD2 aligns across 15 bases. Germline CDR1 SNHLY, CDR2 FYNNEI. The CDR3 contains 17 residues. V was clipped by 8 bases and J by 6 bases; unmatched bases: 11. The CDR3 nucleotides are TGTGCCAGCGCGCCGGGACTAGCGGGAGGACCCTTCAATGAGCAGTTCTTC. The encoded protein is CASAPGLAGGPFNEQFF.

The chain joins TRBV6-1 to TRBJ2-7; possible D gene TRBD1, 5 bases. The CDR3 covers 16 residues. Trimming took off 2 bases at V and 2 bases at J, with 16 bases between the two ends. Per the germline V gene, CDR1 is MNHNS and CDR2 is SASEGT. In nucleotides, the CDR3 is TGTGCCAGCAGTGAATTTGTGGGGCTACTCACCTACGAGCAGTACTTC. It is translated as CASSEFVGLLTYEQYF.

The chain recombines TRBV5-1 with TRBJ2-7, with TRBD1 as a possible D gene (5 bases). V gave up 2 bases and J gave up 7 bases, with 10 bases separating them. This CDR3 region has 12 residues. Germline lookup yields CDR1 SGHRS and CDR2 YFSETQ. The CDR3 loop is CASSFTGGEQYF. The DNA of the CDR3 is TGCGCCAGCAGCTTCACAGGTGGAGAGCAGTACTTC.

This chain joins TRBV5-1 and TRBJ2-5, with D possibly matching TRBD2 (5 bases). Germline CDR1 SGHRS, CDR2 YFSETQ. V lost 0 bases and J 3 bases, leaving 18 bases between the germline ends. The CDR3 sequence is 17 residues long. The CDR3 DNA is TGCGCCAGCAGCTTGGGGGCGGGTTCCGGGATGGAAGAGACCCAGTACTTC. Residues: CASSLGAGSGMEETQYF.

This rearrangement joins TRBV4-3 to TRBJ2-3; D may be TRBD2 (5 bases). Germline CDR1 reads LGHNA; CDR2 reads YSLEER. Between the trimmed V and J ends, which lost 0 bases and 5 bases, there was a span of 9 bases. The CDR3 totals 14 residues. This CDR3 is CASSQDTGRDTQYF. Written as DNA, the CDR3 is TGCGCCAGCAGCCAAGATACGGGGAGAGATACGCAGTATTTT.

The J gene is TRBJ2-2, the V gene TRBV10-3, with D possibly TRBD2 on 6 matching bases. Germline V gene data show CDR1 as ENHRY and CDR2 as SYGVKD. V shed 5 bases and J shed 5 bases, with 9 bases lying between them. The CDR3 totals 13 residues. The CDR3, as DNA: TGTGCCATCAGTTTGGCGGGGACCGGGGAGCTGTTTTTT. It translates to CAISLAGTGELFF.

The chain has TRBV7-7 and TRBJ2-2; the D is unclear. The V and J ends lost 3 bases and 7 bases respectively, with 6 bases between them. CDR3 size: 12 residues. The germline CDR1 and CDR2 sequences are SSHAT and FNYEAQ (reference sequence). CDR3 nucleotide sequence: TGTGCCAGCAGCTTCACTGGCGGGGAGCTGTTTTTT. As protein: CASSFTGGELFF.

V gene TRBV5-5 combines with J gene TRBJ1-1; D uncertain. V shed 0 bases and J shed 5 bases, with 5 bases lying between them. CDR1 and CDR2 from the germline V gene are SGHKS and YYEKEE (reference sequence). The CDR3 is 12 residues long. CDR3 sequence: CASSLGRTEAFF. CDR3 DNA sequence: TGTGCCAGCAGCTTGGGGAGGACTGAAGCTTTCTTT.

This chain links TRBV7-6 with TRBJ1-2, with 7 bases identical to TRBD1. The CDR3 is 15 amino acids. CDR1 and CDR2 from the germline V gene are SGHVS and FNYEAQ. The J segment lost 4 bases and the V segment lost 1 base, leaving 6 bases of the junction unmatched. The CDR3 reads CASSLERGRSYGYTF. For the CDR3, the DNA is TGTGCCAGCAGCTTAGAGAGGGGGCGCAGCTATGGCTACACCTTC.

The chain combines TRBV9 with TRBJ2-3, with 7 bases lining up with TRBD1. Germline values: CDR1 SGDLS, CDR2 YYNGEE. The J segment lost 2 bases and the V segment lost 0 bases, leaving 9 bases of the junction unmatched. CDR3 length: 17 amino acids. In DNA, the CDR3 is TGTGCCAGCAGCGTAGGGAGACAGGGACCCTCCACAGATACGCAGTATTTT. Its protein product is CASSVGRQGPSTDTQYF.

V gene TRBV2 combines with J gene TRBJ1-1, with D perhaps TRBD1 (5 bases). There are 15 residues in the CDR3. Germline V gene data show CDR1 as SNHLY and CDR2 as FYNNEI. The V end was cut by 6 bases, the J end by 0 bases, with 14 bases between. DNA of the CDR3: TGTGCCAGCAGACTTTCGGAGGGGATGAACACTGAAGCTTTCTTT. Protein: CASRLSEGMNTEAFF.

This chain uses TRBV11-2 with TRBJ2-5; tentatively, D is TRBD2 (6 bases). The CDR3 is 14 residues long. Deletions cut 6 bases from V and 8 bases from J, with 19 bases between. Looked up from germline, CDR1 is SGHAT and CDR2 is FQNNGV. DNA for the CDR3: TGTGCCAGCAGTTCAATTCTTGGGGGGTCAACCCAGTACTTC. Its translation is CASSSILGGSTQYF.

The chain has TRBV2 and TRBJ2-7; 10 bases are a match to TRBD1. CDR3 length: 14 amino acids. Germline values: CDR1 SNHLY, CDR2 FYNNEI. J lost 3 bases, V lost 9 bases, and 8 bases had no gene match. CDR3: CASLDRGQDYEQYF. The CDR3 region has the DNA TGTGCCAGTCTAGACAGGGGGCAGGACTACGAGCAGTACTTC.

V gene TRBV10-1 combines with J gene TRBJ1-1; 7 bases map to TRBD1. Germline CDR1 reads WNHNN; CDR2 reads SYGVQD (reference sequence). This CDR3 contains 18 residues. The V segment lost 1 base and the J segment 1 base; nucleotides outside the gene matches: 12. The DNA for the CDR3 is TGCGCCAGCAGTGAGTTCGTACAGGGGTCCTTGAGGAACACTGAAGCTTTCTTT. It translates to CASSEFVQGSLRNTEAFF.

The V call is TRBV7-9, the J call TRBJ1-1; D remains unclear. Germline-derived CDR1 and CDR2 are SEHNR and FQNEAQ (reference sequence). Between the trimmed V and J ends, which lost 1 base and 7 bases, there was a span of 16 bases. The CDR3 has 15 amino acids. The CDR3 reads CASSLEPTGVNEAFF. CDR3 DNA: TGTGCCAGCAGCTTAGAACCCACCGGGGTGAATGAAGCTTTCTTT.

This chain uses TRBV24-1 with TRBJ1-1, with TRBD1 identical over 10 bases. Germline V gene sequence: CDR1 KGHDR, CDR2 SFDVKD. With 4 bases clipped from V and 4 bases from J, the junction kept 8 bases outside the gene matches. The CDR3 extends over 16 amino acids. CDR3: CATSEEHRDRGTEAFF. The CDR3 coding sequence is TGTGCCACCAGTGAAGAACACCGGGACAGGGGCACTGAAGCTTTCTTT.

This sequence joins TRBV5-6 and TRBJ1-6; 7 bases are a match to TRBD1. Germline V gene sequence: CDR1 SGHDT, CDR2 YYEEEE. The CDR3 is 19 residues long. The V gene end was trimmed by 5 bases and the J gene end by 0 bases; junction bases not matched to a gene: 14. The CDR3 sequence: CASSQGQTLALSYNSPLHF. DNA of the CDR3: TGTGCCAGCAGTCAGGGACAGACCTTAGCCCTCTCCTATAATTCACCCCTCCACTTT.

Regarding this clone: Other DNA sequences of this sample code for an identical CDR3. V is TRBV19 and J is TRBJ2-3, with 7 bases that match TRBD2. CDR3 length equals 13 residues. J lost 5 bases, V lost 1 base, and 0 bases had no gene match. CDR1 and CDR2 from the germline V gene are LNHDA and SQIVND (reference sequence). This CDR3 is CASSIGGGDTQYF. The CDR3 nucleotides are TGTGCCAGTAGTATAGGCGGGGGAGATACGCAGTATTTT.

CDR3 region: CASSLAQGANTEAFF. The CDR3 DNA follows: TGCGCCAGCAGCTTGGCCCAGGGGGCGAACACTGAAGCTTTCTTT. The genes are TRBV5-1 and TRBJ1-1; 8 bases line up with TRBD1. Germline CDR1 is SGHRS and CDR2 is YFSETQ. The CDR3 contains 15 residues. J was trimmed by 1 base and V by 0 bases; bases with no gene match: 2.